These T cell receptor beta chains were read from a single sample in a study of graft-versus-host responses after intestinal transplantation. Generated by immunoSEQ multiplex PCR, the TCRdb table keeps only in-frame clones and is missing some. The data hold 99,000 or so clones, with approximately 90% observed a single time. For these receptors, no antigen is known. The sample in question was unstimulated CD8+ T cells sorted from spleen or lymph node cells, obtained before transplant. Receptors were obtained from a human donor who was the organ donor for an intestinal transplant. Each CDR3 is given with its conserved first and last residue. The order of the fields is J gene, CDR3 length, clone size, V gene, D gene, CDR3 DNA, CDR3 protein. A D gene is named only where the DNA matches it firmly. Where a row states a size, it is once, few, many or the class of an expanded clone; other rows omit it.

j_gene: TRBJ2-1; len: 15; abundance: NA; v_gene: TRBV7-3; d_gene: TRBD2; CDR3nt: TGTGCCAGCAGCTTACTCGGGCGGGAGGGCCATGAGCAGTTCTTC; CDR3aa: CASSLLGREGHEQFF
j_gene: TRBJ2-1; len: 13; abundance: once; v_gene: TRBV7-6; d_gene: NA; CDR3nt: TGTGCCAGCAGCGCGACAGCATACAATGAGCAGTTCTTC; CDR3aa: CASSATAYNEQFF
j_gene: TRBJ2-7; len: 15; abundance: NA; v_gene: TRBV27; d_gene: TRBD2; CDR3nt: TGTGCCAGCAGTTCGCTAGCGGTTATGTCCTACGAGCAGTACTTC; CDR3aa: CASSSLAVMSYEQYF
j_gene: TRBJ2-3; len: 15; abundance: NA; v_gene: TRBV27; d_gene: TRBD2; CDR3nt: TGTGCCAGCACTGAACTAGCGGGAGGTTCAGATACGCAGTATTTT; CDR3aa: CASTELAGGSDTQYF
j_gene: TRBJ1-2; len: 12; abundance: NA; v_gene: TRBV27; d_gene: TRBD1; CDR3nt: TGTGCCAGCAGGACAGGGGGCCATGGCTACACCTTC; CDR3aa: CASRTGGHGYTF
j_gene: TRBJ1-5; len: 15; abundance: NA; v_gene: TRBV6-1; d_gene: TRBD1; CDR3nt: TGTGCCAGCAGCGGAGGACAGGGGGCATGGCAGCCCCAGCATTTT; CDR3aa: CASSGGQGAWQPQHF
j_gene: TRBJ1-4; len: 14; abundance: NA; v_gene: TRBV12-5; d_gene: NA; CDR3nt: NA; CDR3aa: CASGLGTGYEKLFF
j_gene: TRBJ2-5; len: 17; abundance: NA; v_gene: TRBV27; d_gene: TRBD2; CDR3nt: TGTGCCAGCAGTCCGACCACTAGCGGGGGGTTTCAAGAGACCCAGTACTTC; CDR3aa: CASSPTTSGGFQETQYF
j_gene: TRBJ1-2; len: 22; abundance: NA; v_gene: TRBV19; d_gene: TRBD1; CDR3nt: TGTGCCAGTAGTATAGATCCCTGGACAGGGTCGAGTTCCCTAGGGACTAACTATGGCTACACCTTC; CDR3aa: CASSIDPWTGSSSLGTNYGYTF
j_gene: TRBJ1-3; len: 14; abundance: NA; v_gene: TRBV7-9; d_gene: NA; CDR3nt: TGTGCCAGCAGCTCGTTTAAGCCTGGAAACACCATATATTTT; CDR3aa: CASSSFKPGNTIYF
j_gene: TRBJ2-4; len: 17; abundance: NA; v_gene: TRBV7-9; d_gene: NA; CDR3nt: TGTGCCAGCAGCGATTACGGTACAGGGCTGAATACGAACATTCAGTACTTC; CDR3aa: CASSDYGTGLNTNIQYF
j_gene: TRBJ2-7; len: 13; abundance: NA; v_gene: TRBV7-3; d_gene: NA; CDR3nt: TGTGCCAGCAGCTTGGGCCCCTCCTACGAGCAGTACTTC; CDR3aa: CASSLGPSYEQYF
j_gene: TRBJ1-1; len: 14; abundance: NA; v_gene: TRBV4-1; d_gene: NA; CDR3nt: TGCGCCAGCAGCCCCCTGGTGGCTGTCACTGAAGCTTTCTTT; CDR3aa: CASSPLVAVTEAFF
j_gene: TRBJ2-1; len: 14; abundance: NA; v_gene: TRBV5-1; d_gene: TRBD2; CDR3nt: TGCGCCAGCAGCTGGACTAGCGGAGGGAATGAGCAGTTCTTC; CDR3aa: CASSWTSGGNEQFF
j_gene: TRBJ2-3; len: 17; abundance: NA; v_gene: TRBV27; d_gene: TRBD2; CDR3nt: TGTGCCAGCAGTCCCGTCCTAGCGGGAGCTCGGGTAGATACGCAGTATTTT; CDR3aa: CASSPVLAGARVDTQYF
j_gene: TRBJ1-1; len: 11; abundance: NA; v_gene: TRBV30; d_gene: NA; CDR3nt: TGTGCCTGGAGCTCGACAGTTGAAGCTTTCTTT; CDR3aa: CAWSSTVEAFF
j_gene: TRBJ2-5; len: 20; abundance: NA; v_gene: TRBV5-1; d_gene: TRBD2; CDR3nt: TGCGCCAGCAGCTTGATAGGTGTACCGGGACTAGCGGGAGGTCGGGAGACCCAGTACTTC; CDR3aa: CASSLIGVPGLAGGRETQYF
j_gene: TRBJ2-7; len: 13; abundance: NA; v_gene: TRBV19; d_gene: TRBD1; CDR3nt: TGTGCCAGTAGCCAGGGACAGACCTACGAGCAGTACTTC; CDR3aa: CASSQGQTYEQYF
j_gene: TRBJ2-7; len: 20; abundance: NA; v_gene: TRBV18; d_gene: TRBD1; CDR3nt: TGTGCCAGCTCACAACCGTTCGGCGCCGTCTGGGGACAGGGAACCTACGAGCAGTACTTC; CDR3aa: CASSQPFGAVWGQGTYEQYF
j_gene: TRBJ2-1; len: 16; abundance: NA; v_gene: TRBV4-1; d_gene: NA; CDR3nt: TGCGCCAGCAGCCAAGGGGGGGACGGATCCTACAATGAGCAGTTCTTC; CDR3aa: CASSQGGDGSYNEQFF
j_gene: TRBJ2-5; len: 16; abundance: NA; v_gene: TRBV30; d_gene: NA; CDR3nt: TGTGCCTGGGCCGGGACAAATATTGACCTCCAAGAGACCCAGTACTTC; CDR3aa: CAWAGTNIDLQETQYF
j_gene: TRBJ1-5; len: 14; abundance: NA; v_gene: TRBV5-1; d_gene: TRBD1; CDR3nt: TGCGCCAGCAGCACGACAGGGGGCAATCAGCCCCAGCATTTT; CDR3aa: CASSTTGGNQPQHF
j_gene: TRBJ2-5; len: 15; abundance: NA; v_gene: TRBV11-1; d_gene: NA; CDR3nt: TGTGCCAGCAGCCCAACCCCTAGCGTCGGTGAGACCCAGTACTTC; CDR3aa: CASSPTPSVGETQYF
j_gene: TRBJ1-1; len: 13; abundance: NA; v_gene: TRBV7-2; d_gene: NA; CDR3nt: TGTGCCAGCAGCTCATCAATGGGCCCTGAAGCTTTCTTT; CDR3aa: CASSSSMGPEAFF
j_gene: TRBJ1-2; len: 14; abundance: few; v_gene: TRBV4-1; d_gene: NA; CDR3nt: TGCGCCAGCAGCCAAGATGTCAGATCCTATGGCTACACCTTC; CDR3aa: CASSQDVRSYGYTF
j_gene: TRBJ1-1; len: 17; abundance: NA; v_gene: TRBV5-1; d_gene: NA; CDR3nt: TGCGCCAGCAGCTTAAATTTCAGGGACATCTGGAGTACTGAAGCTTTCTTT; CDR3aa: CASSLNFRDIWSTEAFF
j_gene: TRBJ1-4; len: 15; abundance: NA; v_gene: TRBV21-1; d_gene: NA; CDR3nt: TGTGCCAGCAGCACACAAGGACGGGATAATGAAAAACTGTTTTTT; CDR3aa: CASSTQGRDNEKLFF
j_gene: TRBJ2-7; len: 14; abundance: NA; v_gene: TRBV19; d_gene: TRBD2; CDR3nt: TGTGCCAGTAGTATAGGATCGGGGGGATACGAGCAGTACTTC; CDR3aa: CASSIGSGGYEQYF
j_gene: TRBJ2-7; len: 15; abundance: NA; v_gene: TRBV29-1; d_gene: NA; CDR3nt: TGCAGCGTTGAAGATTTAAGAGGGGGCTCCTACGAGCAGTACTTC; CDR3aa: CSVEDLRGGSYEQYF
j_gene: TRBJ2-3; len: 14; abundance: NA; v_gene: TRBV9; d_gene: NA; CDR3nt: TGTGCCAGCAGGGAGGACTTGAGCACAGATACGCAGTATTTT; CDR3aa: CASREDLSTDTQYF
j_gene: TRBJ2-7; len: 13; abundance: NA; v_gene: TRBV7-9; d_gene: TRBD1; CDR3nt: TGTGCCAGTACCCCGGGACAGAACTACGAGCAGTACTTC; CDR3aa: CASTPGQNYEQYF
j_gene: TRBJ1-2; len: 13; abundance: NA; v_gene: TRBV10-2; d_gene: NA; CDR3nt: TGCGCCAGCAGTGAGTTCGGGGGATCGGGCTACACCTTC; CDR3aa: CASSEFGGSGYTF
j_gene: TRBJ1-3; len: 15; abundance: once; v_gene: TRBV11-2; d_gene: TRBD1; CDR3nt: TGTGCCAGCAGCCAGGGACAGCATTTAACAAACACCATATATTTT; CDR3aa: CASSQGQHLTNTIYF
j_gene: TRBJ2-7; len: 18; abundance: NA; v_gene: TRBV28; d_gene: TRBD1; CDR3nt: TGTGCCAGCAGTTCCCAAAAATTTAACCGGGACAGGGCCCACGAGCAGTACTTC; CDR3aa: CASSSQKFNRDRAHEQYF